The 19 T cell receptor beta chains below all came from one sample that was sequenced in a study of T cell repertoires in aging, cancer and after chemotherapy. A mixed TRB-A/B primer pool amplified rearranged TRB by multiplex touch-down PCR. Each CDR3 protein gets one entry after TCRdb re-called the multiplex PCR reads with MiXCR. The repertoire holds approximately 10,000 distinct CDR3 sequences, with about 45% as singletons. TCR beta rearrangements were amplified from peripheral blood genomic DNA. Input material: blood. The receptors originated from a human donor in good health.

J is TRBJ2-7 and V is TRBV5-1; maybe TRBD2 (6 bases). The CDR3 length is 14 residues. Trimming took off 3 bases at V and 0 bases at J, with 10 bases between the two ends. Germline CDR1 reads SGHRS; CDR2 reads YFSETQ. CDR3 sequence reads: CASSSGDGSYEQYF. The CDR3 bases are TGCGCCAGCAGCTCGGGGGACGGCTCCTACGAGCAGTACTTC.

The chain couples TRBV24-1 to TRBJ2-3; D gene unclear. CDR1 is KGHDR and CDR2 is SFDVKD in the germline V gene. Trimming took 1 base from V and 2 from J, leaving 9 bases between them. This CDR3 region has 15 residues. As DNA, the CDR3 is TGTGCCACCAGTGATTTCAGCAGCCTCACAGATACGCAGTATTTT. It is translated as CATSDFSSLTDTQYF.

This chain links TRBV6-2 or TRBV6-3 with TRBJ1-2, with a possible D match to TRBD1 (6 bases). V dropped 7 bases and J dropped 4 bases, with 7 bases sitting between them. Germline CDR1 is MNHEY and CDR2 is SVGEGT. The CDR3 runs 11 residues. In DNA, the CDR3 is TGTGCCAGCATGGACAGCTATGGCTACACCTTC. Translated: CASMDSYGYTF.

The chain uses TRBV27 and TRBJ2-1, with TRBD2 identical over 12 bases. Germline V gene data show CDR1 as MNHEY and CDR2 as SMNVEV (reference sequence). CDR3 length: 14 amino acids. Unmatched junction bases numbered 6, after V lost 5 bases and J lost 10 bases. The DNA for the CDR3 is TGTGCCAGCAGTCCGACTAGCGGGAGTCGGGAGCAGTTCTTC. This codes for CASSPTSGSREQFF.

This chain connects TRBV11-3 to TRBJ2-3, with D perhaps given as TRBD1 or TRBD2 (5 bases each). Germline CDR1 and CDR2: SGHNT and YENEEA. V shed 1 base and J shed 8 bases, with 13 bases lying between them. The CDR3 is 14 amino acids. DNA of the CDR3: TGTGCCAGCAGCTTAGGGGGACCGAGCAGTACGCAGTATTTT. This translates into CASSLGGPSSTQYF.

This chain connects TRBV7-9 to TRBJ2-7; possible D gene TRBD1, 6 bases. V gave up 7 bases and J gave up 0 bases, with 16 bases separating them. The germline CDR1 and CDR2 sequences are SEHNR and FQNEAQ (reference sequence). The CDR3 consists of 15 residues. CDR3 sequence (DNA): TGTGCCAGCACCCGCCTCCGGGACAACTCCTACGAGCAGTACTTC. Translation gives CASTRLRDNSYEQYF. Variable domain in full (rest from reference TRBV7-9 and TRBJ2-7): DTGVSQNPRHKITKRGQNVTFRCDPISEHNRLYWYRQTLGQGPEFLTYFQNEAQLEKSRLLSDRFSAERPKGSFSTLEIQRTEQGDSAMYLCASTRLRDNSYEQYFGPGTRLTVT.

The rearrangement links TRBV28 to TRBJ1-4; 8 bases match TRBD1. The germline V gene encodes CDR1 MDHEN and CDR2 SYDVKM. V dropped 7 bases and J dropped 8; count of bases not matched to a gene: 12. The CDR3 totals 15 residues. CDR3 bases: TGTGCCAGCATAGGTGACCAGGGGGCGGGAGAAAAACTGTTTTTT. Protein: CASIGDQGAGEKLFF.

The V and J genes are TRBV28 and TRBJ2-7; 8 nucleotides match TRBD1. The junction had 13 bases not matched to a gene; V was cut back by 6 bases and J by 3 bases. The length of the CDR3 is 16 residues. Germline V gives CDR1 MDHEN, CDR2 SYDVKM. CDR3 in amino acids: CASSDVPGQVNYEQYF. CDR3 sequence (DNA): TGTGCCAGCAGCGATGTACCGGGACAGGTGAACTACGAGCAGTACTTC.

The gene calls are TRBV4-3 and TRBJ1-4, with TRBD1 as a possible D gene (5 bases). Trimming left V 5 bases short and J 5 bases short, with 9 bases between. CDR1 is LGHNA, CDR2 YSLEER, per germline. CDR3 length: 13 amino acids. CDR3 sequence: CASSGEGNEKLFF. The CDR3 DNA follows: TGCGCCAGCAGCGGGGAGGGGAATGAAAAACTGTTTTTT.

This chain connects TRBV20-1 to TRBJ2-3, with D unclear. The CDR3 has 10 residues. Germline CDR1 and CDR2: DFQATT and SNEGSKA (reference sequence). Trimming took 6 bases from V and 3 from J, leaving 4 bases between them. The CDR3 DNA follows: TGCAGTGCCGGTACAGATACGCAGTATTTT. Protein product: CSAGTDTQYF.

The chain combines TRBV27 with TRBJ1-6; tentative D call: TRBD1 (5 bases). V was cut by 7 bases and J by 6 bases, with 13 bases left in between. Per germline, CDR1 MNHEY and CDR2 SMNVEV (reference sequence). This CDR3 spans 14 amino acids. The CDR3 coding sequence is TGTGCCAGCAAAAGAGGACAATCTAATTCACCCCTCCACTTT. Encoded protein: CASKRGQSNSPLHF.

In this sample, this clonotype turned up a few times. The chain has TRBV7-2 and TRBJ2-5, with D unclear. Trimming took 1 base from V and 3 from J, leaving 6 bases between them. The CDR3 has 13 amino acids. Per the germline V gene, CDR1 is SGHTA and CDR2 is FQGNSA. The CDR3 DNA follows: TGTGCCAGCAGCTTAGGTATAGAAGAGACCCAGTACTTC. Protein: CASSLGIEETQYF.

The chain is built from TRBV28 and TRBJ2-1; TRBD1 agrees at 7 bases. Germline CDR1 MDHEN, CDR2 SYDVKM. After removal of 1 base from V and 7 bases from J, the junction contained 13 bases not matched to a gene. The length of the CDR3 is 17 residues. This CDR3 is CASSLLAPAGGINEQFF. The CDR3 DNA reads TGTGCCAGCAGTTTATTAGCTCCGGCAGGGGGAATTAATGAGCAGTTCTTC.

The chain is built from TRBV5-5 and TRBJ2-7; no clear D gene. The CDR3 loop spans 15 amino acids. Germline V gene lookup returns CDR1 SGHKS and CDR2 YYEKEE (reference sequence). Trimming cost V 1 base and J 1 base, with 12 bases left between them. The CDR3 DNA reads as TGTGCCAGCAGCTTGCAGTCCCTTGTATCCTACGAGCAGTACTTC. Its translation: CASSLQSLVSYEQYF.

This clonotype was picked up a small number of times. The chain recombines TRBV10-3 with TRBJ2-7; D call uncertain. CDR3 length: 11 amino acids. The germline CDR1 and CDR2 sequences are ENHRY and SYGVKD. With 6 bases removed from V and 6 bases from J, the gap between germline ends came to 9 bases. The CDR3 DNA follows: TGTGCCATCAGCGAGGAAGGCGAGCAGTACTTC. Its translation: CAISEEGEQYF.

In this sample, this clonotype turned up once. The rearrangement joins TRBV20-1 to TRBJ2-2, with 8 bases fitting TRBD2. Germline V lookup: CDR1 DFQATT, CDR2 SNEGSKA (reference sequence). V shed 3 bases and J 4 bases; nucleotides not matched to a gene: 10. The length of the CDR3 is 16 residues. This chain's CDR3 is CSASSLAGRTTGELFF. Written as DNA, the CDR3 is TGCAGTGCTAGTTCCTTAGCGGGGAGAACCACCGGGGAGCTGTTTTTT.

The CDR3 spells CASSSGTGDTGELFF. The CDR3 nucleotides read TGTGCCAGCAGTTCCGGGACAGGGGATACCGGGGAGCTGTTTTTT. V gene TRBV27 combines with J gene TRBJ2-2, with TRBD1 matching over 10 bases. The CDR3 totals 15 residues. The V and J ends lost 4 bases and 5 bases, in that order; junction bases with no gene match: 4. Germline CDR1 MNHEY, CDR2 SMNVEV (reference sequence).

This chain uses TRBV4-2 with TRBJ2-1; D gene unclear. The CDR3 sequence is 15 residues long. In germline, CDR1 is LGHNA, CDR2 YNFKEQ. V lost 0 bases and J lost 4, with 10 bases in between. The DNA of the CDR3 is TGTGCCAGCAGCCAAGATAAGGATGTATACAATGAGCAGTTCTTC. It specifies CASSQDKDVYNEQFF.

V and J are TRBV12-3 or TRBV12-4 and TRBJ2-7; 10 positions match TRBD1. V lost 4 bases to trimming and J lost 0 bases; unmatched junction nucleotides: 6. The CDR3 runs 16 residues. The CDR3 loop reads CASSSSDRGSSYEQYF. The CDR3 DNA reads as TGTGCCAGCAGTTCCTCGGACAGGGGGAGCTCCTACGAGCAGTACTTC.